This T cell receptor (beta chain) is drawn from a study of shared clonotypes between healthy human individuals (TCRdb year 2020). Regarding the complete study: The cohort included a few men and a couple of women between 18 and 49 years of age. For each donor, three plates each were used for CD4 naive and CD4 memory, two plates were used for CD8 naive, and one plate was used for CD8 memory. Blood TCR repertoires of 5 or 6 healthy adults were deeply sequenced to estimate repertoire size and the extent of clonotype sharing between individuals. Libraries were prepared and TCR repertoires were sequenced by different laboratories using diverse techniques, in order to increase sequencing depth and limit assay-specific biases. Per donor, leukapheresis produced somewhere between about 0.9 and 10 billion PBMCs.

Notes on this clone: It lacks a known antigen. Per-base quality was not reported, and no clone a single base away is much larger than it.

The full study reports these points: Pairwise subsampling led to the expectation that sequencing depth would affect the degree of clonotype sharing among donors. Sampling was restricted to blood, and TCR repertoires in tissues likely differ from the TCR repertoires found in blood. Compared with non-shared clonotypes, the clonotypes found in all four sorted-subset donors had higher generation probabilities. Incomplete sequencing was indicated by rarefaction of sorted-subset datasets, despite the large sequencing depth. Because the study included only a small number of donors, the genetic and exposure-history diversity represented was limited. Naive subsets generally had larger estimated clonotype richness than memory subsets did. Roughly 5.2% of naive CD4, more than 3% of naive CD8, roughly 2.5% of memory CD4, and approximately 0.39% of memory CD8 clonotypes were shared across a few donors.

Using the deep immunoSEQ assay, TCR CDR3 regions were amplified from genomic DNA by multiplex PCR. Extracted genomic DNA from each cell subset was spread evenly across all wells of several immunoSEQ 96-well plates, with each plate serving as a replicate. For sorted subsets, about 200 ng genomic DNA, equal to tens of thousands of T cell genomes, was loaded into each replicate PCR. The purified libraries were quantified using a Qubit 3.0 fluorometer, sized with a Bioanalyzer 2100, and then quantified again using the KAPA Library Quantification kit. A separate single-read 150-cycle Illumina NextSeq 550 flow cell was used to sequence each immunoSEQ 96-well plate. The authors processed their data as follows. Because the immunoSEQ output included only junctional sequences and no quality scores, the filtering could not be the same as the filtering used for full-length reads. Sequences were annotated with PyIR, a Python wrapper for IgBLAST v1.9, and V/J genes and CDR3 were assigned using IMGT germline references. Reads with weak V/J assignments (E-value above 1e-6), missing CDR3, stop codons, out-of-frame junctions, or ambiguous translated residues were removed. V3J clonotypes were defined as sequences sharing the same inferred V gene, J gene, and CDR3 amino acid sequence. The percentage overlap between two repertoires was calculated by dividing the number of shared unique clonotypes by the size of the smaller repertoire. Three approaches were used to assess repertoire richness: RTK rarefaction, the Chao1 estimator, and Recon v2.1 estimates of unobserved clonotypes. For all TCRbeta clonotypes obtained by the gDNA method from a few donors, generation probabilities were computed with OLGA. TCRdb took over this immuneACCESS table, retaining in-frame rearrangements with V and J assigned. Such tables are incomplete; in checked studies, under half of the missing clones stem from an unresolved V gene, and the remainder is unexplained. The V and J calls and clone size were taken over from that table, and D and trimming were inferred from the DNA. This sample comprises more than 2,000,000 clones, more than 85% of them detected only once. About 0.39% of the sample is in the top ten clones.

Donors were healthy HIV-negative adults with no recently reported acute infections or vaccinations. Every donor was a Caucasian adult residing in Nashville, Tennessee, USA. Magnetic negative selection was used to enrich CD4+ T cells, after which naive cells were positively selected on CD45RA and the negative fraction became the memory subset. Blood was collected by leukapheresis, and PBMCs were isolated by Ficoll-Histopaque density gradient centrifugation and then cryopreserved in liquid nitrogen vapor phase. Purity and quantity of every magnetically sorted T cell population were checked by analytical flow cytometry. Each sorted fraction had its genomic DNA isolated and then quantified by UV absorbance on a Nanodrop 2000c. There are 16 amino acids in the CDR3, from cysteine to phenylalanine inclusive. Solely the CDR3 DNA is kept, with 48 bases framed from the first base. The CDR1 and CDR2 encoded by the germline V gene are SGHAT and FQNNGV. The germline V and J ends show losses of 3 bases and 4 bases respectively, and no gene match explains 5 bases of the junction.

The chain employs TRBV11-2 and TRBJ2-2; 10 junctional bases match TRBD1. The source material was naive CD4+ T cells from PBMCs. This sample's cell subset or site label indicates: CD45RA+ positively selected. The TCR comes from a man younger than 35 in good health. Some clones in this sample may be carry-over from other donors' samples. The DNA sequence is given as TGTGCCAGCAGCTTCGGACAGGGGGTGCGCACCGGGGAGCTGTTTTTT. It is translated as CASSFGQGVRTGELFF.